This T cell receptor beta chain was observed in a study of T cell responses to AZD1222 COVID-19 vaccine. For this clone: Antigen: not known.

V shed 4 bases and J shed 0 bases, with 10 bases lying between them. CDR3 size: 15 residues. Germline V gives CDR1 SGHAT, CDR2 FQDESV (reference sequence). The study's findings and limits: Targeting of unmutated variant regions was reportedly seen in nearly half of spike-specific TCRs. With two AZD1222 doses given, Spike-specific TCR breadth and depth both rose.

Sequenced by immunoSEQ multiplex PCR; TCRdb stores in-frame clones only, minus some. The profile shows 110,000 to 150,000 clones, 70% to 90% of them singletons. Sequences were derived from peripheral blood, sampled 28 days after the second AZD1222 dose. The genes are TRBV11-1 and TRBJ2-1, with a possible D match to TRBD1 (5 bases). The source of this sequence is an adult who received the AZD1222 COVID-19 vaccine. This CDR3 reads CASSSFQGSYNEQFF. In DNA form, the CDR3 reads TGTGCCAGCAGCTCTTTCCAGGGCTCCTACAATGAGCAGTTCTTC.